This T cell receptor beta chain was documented in a study of OX40 agonist ivuxolimab in advanced cancers. On this clone: A junction boundary mismatches the germline segment, possibly from a read error.

Clones were sequenced by immunoSEQ multiplex PCR, and TCRdb holds only the in-frame ones, with some missing. The sample has roughly 56,000 clones, 89% seen once. Germline V gene lookup returns CDR1 SGHNT and CDR2 YENEEA. The CDR3 length is 15 residues. The TCR was taken from an adult with an advanced solid tumor such as melanoma, head and neck, liver or kidney cancer. The V and J genes are TRBV11-3 and TRBJ1-2, with a tentative D call TRBD1 (6 bases). The sequencing here drew on CD4+ or CD8+ T cells sorted from blood, taken in a trial of the OX40 agonist ivuxolimab. The CDR3 sequence is CASSPGGGADYRYTF. The DNA of the CDR3 is TGTGCCAGCAGCCCCGGAGGGGGGGCAGACTATCGCTACACCTTC.